This T cell receptor beta chain was identified in a study of control samples from healthy donors and cancer patients. The table came from immunoSEQ multiplex PCR; TCRdb's copy has only in-frame clones and leaves some out. Of 150,000 to 180,000 clones in the sample, approximately 94% are singletons; the top ten hold 5.5% to 6%. Trimming left V 5 bases short and J 8 bases short, with 16 bases between. CDR1 is SGHRS, CDR2 YFSETQ, per germline. This CDR3 contains 13 residues. V is TRBV5-1 and J is TRBJ1-2; D might be TRBD1 (6 bases). Sample: blood. The receptor was derived from a man in his forties in good health. The CDR3 reads CASRPNREGGYTF. CDR3 in DNA: TGCGCCAGCAGACCTAACAGGGAGGGGGGCTACACCTTC.